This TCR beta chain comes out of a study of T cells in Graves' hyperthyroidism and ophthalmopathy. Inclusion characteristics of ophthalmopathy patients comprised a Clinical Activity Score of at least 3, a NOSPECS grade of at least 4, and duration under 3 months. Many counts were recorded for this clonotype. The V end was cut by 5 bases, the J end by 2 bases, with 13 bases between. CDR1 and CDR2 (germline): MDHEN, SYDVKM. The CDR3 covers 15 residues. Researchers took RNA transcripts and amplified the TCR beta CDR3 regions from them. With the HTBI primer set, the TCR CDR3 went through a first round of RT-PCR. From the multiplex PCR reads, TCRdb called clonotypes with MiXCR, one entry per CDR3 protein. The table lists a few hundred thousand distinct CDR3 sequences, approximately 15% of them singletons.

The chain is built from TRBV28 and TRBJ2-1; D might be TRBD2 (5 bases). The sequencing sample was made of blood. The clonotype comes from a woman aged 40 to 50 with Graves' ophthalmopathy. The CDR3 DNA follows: TGTGCCAGCAGTCCGAAGACTAAAACCTACAATGAGCAGTTCTTC. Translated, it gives CASSPKTKTYNEQFF.